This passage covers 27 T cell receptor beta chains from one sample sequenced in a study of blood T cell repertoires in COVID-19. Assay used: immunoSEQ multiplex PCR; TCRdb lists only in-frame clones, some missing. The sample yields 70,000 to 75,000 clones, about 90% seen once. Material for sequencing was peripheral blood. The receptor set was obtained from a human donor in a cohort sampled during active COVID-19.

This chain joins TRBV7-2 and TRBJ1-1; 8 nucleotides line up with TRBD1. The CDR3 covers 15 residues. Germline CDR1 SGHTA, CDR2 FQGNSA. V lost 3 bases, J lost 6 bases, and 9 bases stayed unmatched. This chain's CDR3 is CASSFDQTGVAEAFF. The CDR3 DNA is TGTGCCAGCAGCTTCGACCAGACAGGGGTGGCTGAAGCTTTCTTT.

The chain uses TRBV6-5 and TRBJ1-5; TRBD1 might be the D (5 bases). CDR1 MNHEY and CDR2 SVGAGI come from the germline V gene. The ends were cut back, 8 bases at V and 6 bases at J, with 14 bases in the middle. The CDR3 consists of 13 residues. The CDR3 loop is CASVGGSGQPQHF. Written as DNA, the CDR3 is TGTGCCAGCGTGGGGGGGAGCGGTCAGCCCCAGCATTTT.

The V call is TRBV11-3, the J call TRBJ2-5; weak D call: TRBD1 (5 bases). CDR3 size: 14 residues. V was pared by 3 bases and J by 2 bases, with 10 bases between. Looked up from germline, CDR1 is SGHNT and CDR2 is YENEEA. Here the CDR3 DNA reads TGTGCCAGCAGCTTGGGGCCAGGGCAAGAGACCCAGTACTTC. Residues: CASSLGPGQETQYF.

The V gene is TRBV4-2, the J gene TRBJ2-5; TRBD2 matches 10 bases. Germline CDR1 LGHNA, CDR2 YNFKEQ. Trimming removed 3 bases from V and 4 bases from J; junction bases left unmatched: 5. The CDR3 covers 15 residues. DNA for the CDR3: TGTGCCAGCAGCCATCGATTAGCGGGAGGAGAGACCCAGTACTTC. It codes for CASSHRLAGGETQYF.

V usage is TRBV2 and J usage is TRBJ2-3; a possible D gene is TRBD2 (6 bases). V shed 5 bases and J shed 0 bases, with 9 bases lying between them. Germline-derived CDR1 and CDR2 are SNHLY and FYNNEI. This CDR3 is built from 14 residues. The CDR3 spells CASSPGLSTDTQYF. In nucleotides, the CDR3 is TGTGCCAGCAGTCCGGGACTGAGCACAGATACGCAGTATTTT.

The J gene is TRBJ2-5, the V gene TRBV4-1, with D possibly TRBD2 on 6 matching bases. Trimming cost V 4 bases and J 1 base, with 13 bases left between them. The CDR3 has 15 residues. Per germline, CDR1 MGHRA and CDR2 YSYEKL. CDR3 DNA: TGCGCCAGCAGCCTGACGGGAGCTCTCCAAGAGACCCAGTACTTC. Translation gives CASSLTGALQETQYF.

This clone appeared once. CDR3 coding DNA: TGTGCCAGCAGTGATGGGCAACGTCCTAACTATGGCTACACCTTC. This encodes CASSDGQRPNYGYTF. The V gene is TRBV25-1, the J gene TRBJ1-2, with D hard to call. The length of the CDR3 is 15 residues. V lost 3 bases and J 0 bases, leaving 11 bases between the germline ends. Germline loops: CDR1 MGHDK, CDR2 SYGVNS.

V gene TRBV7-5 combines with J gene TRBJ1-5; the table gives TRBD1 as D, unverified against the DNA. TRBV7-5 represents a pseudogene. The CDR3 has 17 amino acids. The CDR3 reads CVRSLDRGQDSNQPQHF. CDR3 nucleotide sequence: TGTGTCAGAAGCTTAGATAGGGGCCAGGATAGCAATCAGCCCCAGCATTTT.

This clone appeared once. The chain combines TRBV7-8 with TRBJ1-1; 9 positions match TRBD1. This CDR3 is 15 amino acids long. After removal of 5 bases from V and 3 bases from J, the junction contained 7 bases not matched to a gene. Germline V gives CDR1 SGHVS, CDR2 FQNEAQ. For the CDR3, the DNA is TGTGCCAGCAGCCGGGACAGGGATGGTGACACTGAAGCTTTCTTT. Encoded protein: CASSRDRDGDTEAFF.

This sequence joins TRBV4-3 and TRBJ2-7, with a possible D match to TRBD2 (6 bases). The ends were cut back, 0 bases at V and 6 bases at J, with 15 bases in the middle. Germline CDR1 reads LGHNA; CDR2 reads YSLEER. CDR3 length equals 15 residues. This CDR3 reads CASSQDNGEGGEQYF. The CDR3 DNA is TGCGCCAGCAGCCAAGATAATGGCGAGGGAGGCGAGCAGTACTTC.

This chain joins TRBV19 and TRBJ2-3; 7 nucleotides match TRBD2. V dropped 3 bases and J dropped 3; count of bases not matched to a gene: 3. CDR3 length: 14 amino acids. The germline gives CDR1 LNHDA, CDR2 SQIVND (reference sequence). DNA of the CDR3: TGTGCCAGTAGTATGCGGGGGAAAACAGATACGCAGTATTTT. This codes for CASSMRGKTDTQYF.

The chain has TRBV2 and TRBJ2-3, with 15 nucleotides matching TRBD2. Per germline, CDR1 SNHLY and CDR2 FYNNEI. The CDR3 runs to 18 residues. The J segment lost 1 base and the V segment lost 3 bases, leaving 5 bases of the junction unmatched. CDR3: CASSDQGLAGGGTDTQYF. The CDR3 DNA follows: TGTGCCAGCAGTGACCAAGGACTAGCGGGAGGGGGCACAGATACGCAGTATTTT.

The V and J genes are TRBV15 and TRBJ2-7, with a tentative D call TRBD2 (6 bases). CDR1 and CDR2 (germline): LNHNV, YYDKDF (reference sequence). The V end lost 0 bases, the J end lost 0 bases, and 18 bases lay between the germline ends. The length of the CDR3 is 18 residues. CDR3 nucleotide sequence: TGTGCCACCAGCAGAGATCGTGGGCCCCGGGGAGGCTCCTACGAGCAGTACTTC. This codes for CATSRDRGPRGGSYEQYF.

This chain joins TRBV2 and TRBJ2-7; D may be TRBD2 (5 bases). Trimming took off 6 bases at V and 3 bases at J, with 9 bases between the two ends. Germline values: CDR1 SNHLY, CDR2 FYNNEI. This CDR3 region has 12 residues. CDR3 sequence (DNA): TGTGCCAGCAGCCAAACTAGCTACGAGCAGTACTTC. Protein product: CASSQTSYEQYF.

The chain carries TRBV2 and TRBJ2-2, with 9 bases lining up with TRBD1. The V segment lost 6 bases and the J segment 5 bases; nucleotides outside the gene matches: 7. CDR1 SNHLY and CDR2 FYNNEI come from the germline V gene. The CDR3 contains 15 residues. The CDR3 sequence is CASRADRGVTGELFF. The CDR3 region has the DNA TGTGCCAGCAGGGCCGACAGGGGGGTTACCGGGGAGCTGTTTTTT.

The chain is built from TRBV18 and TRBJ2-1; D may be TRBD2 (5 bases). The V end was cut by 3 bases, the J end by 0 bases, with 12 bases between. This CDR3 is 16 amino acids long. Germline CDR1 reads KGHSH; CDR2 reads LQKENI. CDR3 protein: CASSPVRASSYNEQFF. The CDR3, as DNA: TGTGCCAGCTCACCGGTGAGGGCCAGCTCCTACAATGAGCAGTTCTTC.

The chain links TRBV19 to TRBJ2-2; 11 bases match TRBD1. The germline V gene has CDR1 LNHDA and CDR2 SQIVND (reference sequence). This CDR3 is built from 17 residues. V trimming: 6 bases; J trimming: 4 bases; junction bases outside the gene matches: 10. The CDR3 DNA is TGTGCCAGTAGGAATAGGTGGGACAGGGGGGTCACCGGGGAGCTGTTTTTT. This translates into CASRNRWDRGVTGELFF.

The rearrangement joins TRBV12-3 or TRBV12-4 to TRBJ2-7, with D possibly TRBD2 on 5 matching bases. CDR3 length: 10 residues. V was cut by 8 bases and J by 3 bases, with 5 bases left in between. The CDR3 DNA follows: TGTGCCAGCGGGAGCTACGAGCAGTACTTC. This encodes CASGSYEQYF.

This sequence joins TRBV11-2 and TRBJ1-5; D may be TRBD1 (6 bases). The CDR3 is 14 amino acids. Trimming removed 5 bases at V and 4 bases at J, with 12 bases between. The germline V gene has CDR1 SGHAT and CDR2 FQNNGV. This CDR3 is CASSTGTSNQPQHF. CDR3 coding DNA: TGTGCCAGCAGCACGGGGACATCGAATCAGCCCCAGCATTTT.

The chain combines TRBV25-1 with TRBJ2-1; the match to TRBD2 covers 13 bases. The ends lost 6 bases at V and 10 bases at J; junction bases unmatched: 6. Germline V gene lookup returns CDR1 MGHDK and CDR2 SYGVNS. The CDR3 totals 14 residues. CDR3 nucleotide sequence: TGTGCCAGCAGAACTAGCGGGAGGGCCCAGGAGCAGTTCTTC. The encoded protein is CASRTSGRAQEQFF.

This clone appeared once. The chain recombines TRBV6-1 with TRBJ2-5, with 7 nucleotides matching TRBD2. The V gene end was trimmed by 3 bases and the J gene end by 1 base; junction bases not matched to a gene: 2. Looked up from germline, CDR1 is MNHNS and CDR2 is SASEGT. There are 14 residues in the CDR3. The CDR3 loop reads CASSEWGGQETQYF. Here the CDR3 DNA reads TGTGCCAGCAGTGAGTGGGGGGGCCAAGAGACCCAGTACTTC.

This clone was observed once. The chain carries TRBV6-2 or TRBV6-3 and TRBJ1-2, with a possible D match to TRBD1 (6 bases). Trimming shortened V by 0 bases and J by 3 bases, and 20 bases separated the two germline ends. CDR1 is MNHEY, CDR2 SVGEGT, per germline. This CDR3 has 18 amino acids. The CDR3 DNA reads TGTGCCAGCAGTTACTCGATTCTTCTGCCCAGGGGAGACTATGGCTACACCTTC. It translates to CASSYSILLPRGDYGYTF.

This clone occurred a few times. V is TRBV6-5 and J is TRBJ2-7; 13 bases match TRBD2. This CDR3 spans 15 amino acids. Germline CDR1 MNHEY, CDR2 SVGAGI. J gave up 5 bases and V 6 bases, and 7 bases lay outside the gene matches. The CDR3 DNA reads TGTGCCAGCAGCAGGACTAGCGGGAGTAGCGACGAGCAGTACTTC. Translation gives CASSRTSGSSDEQYF.

The CDR3 loop is CASSEDRESQPQHF. Written as DNA, the CDR3 is TGTGCCAGCTCCGAAGACAGGGAGTCTCAGCCCCAGCATTTT. The genes are TRBV18 and TRBJ1-5; the match to TRBD1 covers 7 bases. Germline V gene sequence: CDR1 KGHSH, CDR2 LQKENI. The CDR3 has 14 amino acids. Trimming at V came to 6 bases and at J to 6 bases, leaving 8 bases not matched to a gene.

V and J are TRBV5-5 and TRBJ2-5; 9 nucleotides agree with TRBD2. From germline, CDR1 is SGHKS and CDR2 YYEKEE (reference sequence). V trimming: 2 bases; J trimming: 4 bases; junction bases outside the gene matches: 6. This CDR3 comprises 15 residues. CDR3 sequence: CASSFGLARGETQYF. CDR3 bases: TGTGCCAGCAGCTTTGGACTAGCGAGAGGAGAGACCCAGTACTTC.

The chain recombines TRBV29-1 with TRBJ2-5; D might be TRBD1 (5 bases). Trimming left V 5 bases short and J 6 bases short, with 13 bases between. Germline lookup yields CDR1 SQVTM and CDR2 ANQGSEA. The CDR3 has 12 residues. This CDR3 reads CSVLPLGQTQYF. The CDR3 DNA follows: TGCAGCGTTCTCCCCTTGGGGCAGACCCAGTACTTC.

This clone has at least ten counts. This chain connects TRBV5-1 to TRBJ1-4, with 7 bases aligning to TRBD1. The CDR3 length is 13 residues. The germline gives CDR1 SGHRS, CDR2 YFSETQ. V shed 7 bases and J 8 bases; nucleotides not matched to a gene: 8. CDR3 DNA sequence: TGCGCCAGCCGGCCCCCAGGGGGAGAAAAACTGTTTTTT. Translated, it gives CASRPPGGEKLFF.